What follows is one T cell receptor (beta chain) and its context. The sample originates from a study of blood T cell repertoires in COVID-19. Study in general: Some COVID-19 samples were acute and others convalescent; all came from the United States, Italy and Spain. The analysed material was cDNA or gDNA that came from T cells, B-cell-depleted T cells, or PBMCs.

Original processing methods: Estimation of nucleated cell counts was performed using reference gene primer amplification. The data were produced by immunoSEQ multiplex PCR, yet TCRdb's version contains in-frame clones alone and is incomplete. The DNA was the basis for D and trimming; V, J and clone size are from that table. The sample shows approximately 50,000 clones, more than 70% of them seen only once. This CDR3 region has 15 residues. The germline CDR1 and CDR2 sequences are MNHEY and SVGAGI. J lost 5 bases, V lost 5 bases, and 7 bases had no gene match. V gene TRBV6-5 combines with J gene TRBJ2-7; 12 bases are a match to TRBD1. This TCR derives from a man aged 55 to 70 with acute or convalescent COVID-19. What was sequenced was peripheral blood. DNA of the CDR3: TGTGCCAGCAGTCTCCTGGGACAGGGGGCCCACGAGCAGTACTTC. This codes for CASSLLGQGAHEQYF.